This entry features one T cell receptor (beta chain) sequence. Ten or more counts support this clonotype. Which antigen it targets is not known. One end of the junction fails to match germline, which may point to a read error. The data originate from a study of response to subunit inactivated influenza vaccine (dated by TCRdb to the late 2010s). About the investigation overall: Deep quantitative profiling of the T cell receptor repertoire was used in the study to follow responses to a trivalent subunit inactivated influenza vaccine.

The library was generated by RT-PCR. TCRdb lists the instrument as Illumina HiSeq 2500. Starting from the raw public reads, TCRdb applied fastp trimming at Q25, assembled clones with MiXCR and retained in-frame beta chains. Rows matching on CDR3 protein sequence are summarized as one entry with the most common DNA and genes. This sample comprises roughly 700,000 distinct CDR3 sequences, 14% of them detected only once. The top ten constitute 5.5% to 7% of the sample. General conclusions and limits of the study: According to the authors, only a limited number of new T cells may be recruited by each seasonal influenza vaccination.

Via the germline V gene (reference sequence), CDR1 is LGHDT and CDR2 YNNKEL. The CDR3 measures 13 amino acids from cysteine to phenylalanine. Only the CDR3 region is kept as DNA, spanning 39 bases read in frame from base 1. The rearranged segments are TRBV3-1 and TRBJ1-5; the D segment cannot be called with confidence. The specimen was PBMCs from blood, collected approximately 15 days before vaccination. The clonotype originates from a man between 45 and 60 years old who received an inactivated influenza vaccine. Donor details come from another sample of the same person, matched by shared clones. The CDR3 reads as follows: CASSQGLNQPQHF. In nucleotide form, the sequence is TGCGCCAGCAGCCAAGGGTTGAATCAGCCCCAGCATTTT.